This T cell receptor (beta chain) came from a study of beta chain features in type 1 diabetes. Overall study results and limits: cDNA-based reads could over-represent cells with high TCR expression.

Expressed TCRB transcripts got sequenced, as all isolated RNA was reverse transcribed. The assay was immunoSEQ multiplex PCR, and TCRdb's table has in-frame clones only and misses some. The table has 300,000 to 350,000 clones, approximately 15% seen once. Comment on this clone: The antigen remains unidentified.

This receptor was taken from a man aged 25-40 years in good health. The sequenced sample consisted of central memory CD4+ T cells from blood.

As DNA, the CDR3 is TGCGCCAGCAGCTTGTCCAGGGGACAGATGAGCACAGATACGCAGTATTTT. It encodes CASSLSRGQMSTDTQYF. The chain couples TRBV5-1 to TRBJ2-3, with 7 positions matching TRBD1. Germline lookup yields CDR1 SGHRS and CDR2 YFSETQ. J gave up 0 bases and V 1 base, and 8 bases lay outside the gene matches. The CDR3 has 17 amino acids.